The rows below give T cell receptor beta chains drawn from one sample of a study of T cell repertoires in cytomegalovirus infection. No antigen is known for these receptors. TCRdb re-called the reads with MiXCR, one entry per CDR3 protein. The table shows 900,000 to 950,000 distinct CDR3 sequences, with approximately 31% occurring only once. The sequenced sample was cultured CD8+ T cells from PBMCs, obtained from culture after CMV antigen stimulation. The source is a human donor in good health (CMV status not recorded). Some clones in this sample may be carry-over from other donors' samples. The CDR3 runs from the conserved cysteine through the conserved F or W. Fields, in order: J gene, V gene, clone size, CDR3 length, D gene, CDR3 protein, CDR3 DNA. The D gene is left open where the match is weak. Size is stated for part of the rows, as once, few or many counts, or as a class when the clone is expanded.

J gene: TRBJ2-7
V gene: TRBV20-1
clone size: few
CDR3 length: 14
D gene: NA
CDR3 protein: CSARGLDLGDEQYF
CDR3 DNA: TGCAGTGCCCGTGGCCTGGACCTCGGGGACGAGCAGTACTTC

J gene: TRBJ2-4
V gene: TRBV6-1
clone size: few
CDR3 length: 16
D gene: TRBD2
CDR3 protein: CASSEREVIPKNIQYF
CDR3 DNA: TGTGCCAGCAGTGAACGGGAGGTGATACCCAAAAACATTCAGTACTTC

J gene: TRBJ2-2
V gene: TRBV7-8
clone size: NA
CDR3 length: 16
D gene: NA
CDR3 protein: CASSLTGNTFTGELFF
CDR3 DNA: TGTGCCAGCAGCTTAACTGGGAATACATTCACCGGGGAGCTGTTTTTT

J gene: TRBJ1-1
V gene: TRBV27
clone size: many
CDR3 length: 11
D gene: NA
CDR3 protein: CASSYAGEAFF
CDR3 DNA: TGTGCCAGCAGTTACGCGGGTGAAGCTTTCTTT

J gene: TRBJ1-5
V gene: TRBV29-1
clone size: NA
CDR3 length: 14
D gene: TRBD1
CDR3 protein: CSVGREGAGQPQHF
CDR3 DNA: TGCAGCGTTGGAAGGGAGGGGGCGGGTCAGCCCCAGCATTTT

J gene: TRBJ2-7
V gene: TRBV19
clone size: few
CDR3 length: 14
D gene: TRBD1
CDR3 protein: CASRQTGASYEQYF
CDR3 DNA: TGTGCCAGTAGGCAGACAGGGGCTTCCTACGAGCAGTACTTC

J gene: TRBJ2-2
V gene: TRBV6-5
clone size: few
CDR3 length: 13
D gene: NA
CDR3 protein: CASSYDDSGELFF
CDR3 DNA: TGTGCCAGCAGTTATGACGACTCCGGGGAGCTGTTTTTT

J gene: TRBJ2-1
V gene: TRBV5-1
clone size: few
CDR3 length: 14
D gene: NA
CDR3 protein: CASSSQGPYNEQFF
CDR3 DNA: TGCGCCAGCAGCTCTCAGGGACCCTACAATGAGCAGTTCTTC

J gene: TRBJ1-2
V gene: TRBV28
clone size: NA
CDR3 length: 13
D gene: NA
CDR3 protein: CASGTAVNYGYTF
CDR3 DNA: TGTGCCAGCGGCACCGCAGTCAACTATGGCTACACCTTC

J gene: TRBJ1-1
V gene: TRBV27
clone size: few
CDR3 length: 14
D gene: NA
CDR3 protein: CASSWVGPNTEAFF
CDR3 DNA: TGTGCCAGCAGTTGGGTAGGGCCGAACACTGAAGCTTTCTTT

J gene: TRBJ2-7
V gene: TRBV20-1
clone size: NA
CDR3 length: 15
D gene: TRBD1
CDR3 protein: CSAADRDLSSYEQYF
CDR3 DNA: TGCAGTGCGGCGGACAGGGACCTCAGCTCCTACGAGCAGTACTTC

J gene: TRBJ1-1
V gene: TRBV14
clone size: many
CDR3 length: 15
D gene: NA
CDR3 protein: CASSQGLRYATEAFF
CDR3 DNA: TGTGCCAGCAGCCAAGGTCTCCGGTACGCCACTGAAGCTTTCTTT

J gene: TRBJ1-1
V gene: TRBV6-1
clone size: few
CDR3 length: 16
D gene: NA
CDR3 protein: CASSDPPGPEGTEAFF
CDR3 DNA: TGTGCCAGCAGTGACCCCCCAGGACCTGAGGGCACTGAAGCTTTCTTT

J gene: TRBJ1-1
V gene: TRBV11-1
clone size: NA
CDR3 length: 14
D gene: NA
CDR3 protein: CASSFYREPPEAFF
CDR3 DNA: TGTGCCAGCAGCTTCTACAGGGAACCGCCTGAAGCTTTCTTT

J gene: TRBJ1-6
V gene: TRBV10-2
clone size: few
CDR3 length: 14
D gene: NA
CDR3 protein: CASSEGQRNSPLHF
CDR3 DNA: TGCGCCAGCAGTGAGGGACAGAGGAATTCACCCCTCCACTTT

J gene: TRBJ1-3
V gene: TRBV20-1
clone size: NA
CDR3 length: 15
D gene: TRBD1
CDR3 protein: CSAREVGQGIGTIYF
CDR3 DNA: TGCAGTGCTAGAGAGGTCGGACAGGGTATTGGCACCATATATTTT

J gene: TRBJ2-3
V gene: TRBV4-1
clone size: NA
CDR3 length: 16
D gene: TRBD2
CDR3 protein: CASSQQTSRLTDTQYF
CDR3 DNA: TGCGCCAGCAGCCAACAGACTAGCAGACTCACAGATACGCAGTATTTT

J gene: TRBJ2-6
V gene: TRBV12-3/TRBV12-4
clone size: few
CDR3 length: 15
D gene: NA
CDR3 protein: CASSFAGAGANVLTF
CDR3 DNA: TGTGCCAGCAGTTTCGCTGGGGCTGGGGCCAACGTCCTGACTTTC

J gene: TRBJ1-1
V gene: TRBV6-1
clone size: NA
CDR3 length: 15
D gene: NA
CDR3 protein: CASSEFEGAGTEAFF
CDR3 DNA: TGTGCCAGCAGTGAATTCGAGGGCGCGGGAACTGAAGCTTTCTTT

J gene: TRBJ2-4
V gene: TRBV6-5
clone size: few
CDR3 length: 16
D gene: NA
CDR3 protein: CASSQYSFLAKNIQYF
CDR3 DNA: TGTGCCAGCAGCCAGTACAGCTTCTTAGCCAAAAACATTCAGTACTTC

J gene: TRBJ1-1
V gene: TRBV7-9
clone size: NA
CDR3 length: 15
D gene: NA
CDR3 protein: CASSTETGIYTEAFF
CDR3 DNA: TGTGCCAGCAGCACAGAAACAGGGATCTACACTGAAGCTTTCTTT

J gene: TRBJ1-2
V gene: TRBV7-3
clone size: few
CDR3 length: 15
D gene: TRBD1
CDR3 protein: CASSDGTGANYGYTF
CDR3 DNA: TGTGCCAGCAGCGACGGGACAGGAGCTAACTATGGCTACACCTTC

J gene: TRBJ2-3
V gene: TRBV5-1
clone size: NA
CDR3 length: 16
D gene: TRBD2
CDR3 protein: CASSLATSGDTDTQYF
CDR3 DNA: TGCGCCAGCAGCTTGGCCACTAGCGGGGACACAGATACGCAGTATTTT

J gene: TRBJ2-4
V gene: TRBV28
clone size: NA
CDR3 length: 20
D gene: TRBD2
CDR3 protein: CASRQRGVAGGTLAKNIQYF
CDR3 DNA: TGTGCCAGCAGACAAAGGGGGGTAGCGGGGGGCACGTTGGCCAAAAACATTCAGTACTTC

J gene: TRBJ2-1
V gene: TRBV9
clone size: NA
CDR3 length: 15
D gene: NA
CDR3 protein: CASTRQGGRNNEQFF
CDR3 DNA: TGTGCCAGCACTAGGCAAGGTGGCAGGAACAATGAGCAGTTCTTC

J gene: TRBJ1-2
V gene: TRBV12-3/TRBV12-4
clone size: NA
CDR3 length: 14
D gene: NA
CDR3 protein: CASSHRDAYYGYTF
CDR3 DNA: TGTGCCAGCAGCCATCGGGACGCATACTATGGCTACACCTTC

J gene: TRBJ2-1
V gene: TRBV19
clone size: NA
CDR3 length: 14
D gene: NA
CDR3 protein: CARIGTSKGNEQFF
CDR3 DNA: TGTGCCAGGATCGGGACTTCCAAAGGCAATGAGCAGTTCTTC

J gene: TRBJ1-2
V gene: TRBV7-2
clone size: NA
CDR3 length: 14
D gene: TRBD1
CDR3 protein: CASSPRQGGYGYTF
CDR3 DNA: TGTGCCAGCAGCCCTCGACAGGGAGGCTATGGCTACACCTTC

J gene: TRBJ2-1
V gene: TRBV12-3/TRBV12-4
clone size: few
CDR3 length: 15
D gene: TRBD2
CDR3 protein: CASSMSGASYNEQFF
CDR3 DNA: TGTGCCAGCAGTATGAGCGGGGCCTCCTACAATGAGCAGTTCTTC

J gene: TRBJ1-1
V gene: TRBV12-3/TRBV12-4
clone size: NA
CDR3 length: 17
D gene: TRBD1
CDR3 protein: CASSFTYEGAGNTEAFF
CDR3 DNA: TGTGCCAGCAGTTTTACATACGAGGGGGCAGGGAACACTGAAGCTTTCTTT